The subject of this entry is one TCR beta chain. This specimen belongs to a study of control samples from healthy donors and cancer patients. The germline gives CDR1 KGHDR, CDR2 SFDVKD. The length of the CDR3 is 13 residues. The V and J ends lost 5 bases and 0 bases respectively, with 4 bases between them. Assay: immunoSEQ multiplex PCR; the TCRdb copy retains only in-frame clones and omits some. The table has some 150,000 clones, approximately 94% seen once. V and J are TRBV24-1 and TRBJ1-5, with D unclear. The receptor was derived from a man in his 60s with colorectal cancer. The specimen sequenced was PBMCs. The CDR3: CATSVGSNQPQHF. The CDR3 DNA is TGTGCCACCAGTGTGGGTAGCAATCAGCCCCAGCATTTT.